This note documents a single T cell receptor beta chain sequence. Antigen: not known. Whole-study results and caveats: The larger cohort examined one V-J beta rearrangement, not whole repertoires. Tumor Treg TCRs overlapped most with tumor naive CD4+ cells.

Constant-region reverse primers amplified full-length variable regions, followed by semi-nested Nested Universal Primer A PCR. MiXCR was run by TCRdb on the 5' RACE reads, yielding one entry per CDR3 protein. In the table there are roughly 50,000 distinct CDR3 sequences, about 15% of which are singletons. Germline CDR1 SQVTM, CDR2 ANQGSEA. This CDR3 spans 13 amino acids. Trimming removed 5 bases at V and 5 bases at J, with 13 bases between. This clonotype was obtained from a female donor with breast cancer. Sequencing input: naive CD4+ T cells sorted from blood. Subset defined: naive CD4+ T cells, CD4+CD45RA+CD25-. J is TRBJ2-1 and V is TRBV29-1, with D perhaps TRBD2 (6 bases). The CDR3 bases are TGCAGCGTTCGGAGGGCCGCCCACAATGAGCAGTTCTTC. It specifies CSVRRAAHNEQFF.